Detailed here is one TCR beta chain. Its matching antigen is unknown. This specimen belongs to a study of blood T cells in healthy people across ages. It was with a sample-barcoded 5' primer and a J-beta primer mix that a second PCR of roughly 7 to 12 cycles was run. TCRdb re-called the 5' RACE reads through MiXCR, storing one row per CDR3 protein. The table includes approximately 2,000,000 distinct CDR3 sequences, approximately 39% detected once. Trimming removed 1 base from V and 5 bases from J; junction bases left unmatched: 11. Germline lookup yields CDR1 SGHRS and CDR2 YFSETQ. The CDR3 loop spans 16 amino acids. Overall study findings and caveats: Relative to aged donors, long-lived donors carried more naive CD4+ cells and displayed higher diversity. Unsorted PBMCs prevented conclusive naive versus antigen-experienced comparison.

This TCR was sampled from a human donor in good health. The chain employs TRBV5-1 and TRBJ1-1; the match to TRBD1 covers 7 bases. Specimen: blood. In DNA, the CDR3 is TGCGCCAGCAGCTTGTCGCAGGGGGTGAGAGGAACTGAAGCTTTCTTT. Translating gives CASSLSQGVRGTEAFF.